The text below deals with one T cell receptor (beta chain). This record comes from a study of blood T cell repertoires in COVID-19. Across the whole study: Collection of acute and convalescent COVID-19 samples took place in the United States, Italy and Spain.

Sequenced by immunoSEQ multiplex PCR; TCRdb stores in-frame clones only, minus some. The sample contains around 51,000 clones, over 75% of which appear only once. Specimen: peripheral blood. This receptor was taken from a man between 65 and 85 years old with acute or convalescent COVID-19.

CDR3 nucleotide sequence: TGTGCCTGGAGTGTAACCTTAATAGGGAGCACTGAAGCTTTCTTT. Protein product: CAWSVTLIGSTEAFF. This sequence joins TRBV30 and TRBJ1-1; D is unresolved. The germline CDR1 and CDR2 sequences are GTSNPN and SVGIG (reference sequence). The CDR3 is made up of 15 amino acids. V lost 0 bases, J lost 4 bases, and 15 bases lay in between.